What follows are 32 T cell receptor beta chains derived from one specimen sequenced in a study of early T cells in non-severe SARS-CoV-2 infection. TCRdb itself ran the 5' RACE reads through MiXCR, one entry per CDR3 protein. The sample gives tens of thousands of distinct CDR3 sequences, around 5.4% of which show up once; about 4.2% is in the top ten. The source was whole blood, collected at baseline. The source is an adult who was a healthcare worker with PCR-confirmed SARS-CoV-2 infection or an uninfected control (not recorded which).

This clonotype was seen at least ten times. V usage is TRBV20-1 and J usage is TRBJ1-4, with D unclear. This CDR3 spans 12 amino acids. Trimming took 3 bases from V and 3 from J, leaving 5 bases between them. In germline, CDR1 is DFQATT, CDR2 SNEGSKA (reference sequence). CDR3 residues: CSASRANEKLFF. The CDR3 nucleotides read TGCAGTGCTAGTAGGGCTAATGAAAAACTGTTTTTT.

This clonotype was picked up many times. The chain couples TRBV19 to TRBJ2-3; no definite D call. Germline V gene lookup returns CDR1 LNHDA and CDR2 SQIVND (reference sequence). Trimming took off 7 bases at V and 3 bases at J, with 11 bases between the two ends. The CDR3 extends over 13 amino acids. CDR3 sequence (DNA): TGTGCCAGTAAGCTCAATCCAACAGATACGCAGTATTTT. Translating it yields CASKLNPTDTQYF.

The chain carries TRBV3-1 and TRBJ1-1; no reliable D call. Trimming took off 3 bases at V and 1 base at J, with 21 bases between the two ends. The CDR3 contains 18 residues. The germline gives CDR1 LGHDT, CDR2 YNNKEL (reference sequence). CDR3 amino acids: CASSHYRHLLQKNTEAFF. CDR3 bases: TGTGCCAGCAGCCATTACCGGCACTTACTACAGAAGAACACTGAAGCTTTCTTT.

This clonotype is medium-sized in the sample. V and J are TRBV6-5 and TRBJ2-1, with D hard to call. Trimming pared 5 bases from V and 4 bases from J, leaving 12 bases between. CDR1 MNHEY and CDR2 SVGAGI come from the germline V gene. This CDR3 has 14 residues. CDR3 region: CASSQISRYNEQFF. CDR3 DNA sequence: TGTGCCAGCAGTCAGATTAGTAGGTACAATGAGCAGTTCTTC.

Many counts were recorded for this clonotype. This chain connects TRBV19 to TRBJ1-4, with TRBD1 identical over 8 bases. The CDR3 extends over 14 amino acids. V lost 6 bases to trimming and J lost 5 bases; unmatched junction nucleotides: 5. CDR1 is LNHDA and CDR2 is SQIVND in the germline V gene (reference sequence). CDR3 bases: TGTGCCAGTAGCACAGGGGGTACAAATGAAAAACTGTTTTTT. Protein sequence: CASSTGGTNEKLFF.

This clonotype showed up many times. The chain carries TRBV9 and TRBJ1-1, with TRBD1 identical over 8 bases. Germline CDR1 and CDR2: SGDLS and YYNGEE. Unmatched junction bases numbered 9, after V lost 0 bases and J lost 2 bases. CDR3 length: 17 residues. CDR3 loop: CASSVEGRAGGNTEAFF. The CDR3 coding sequence is TGTGCCAGCAGCGTAGAGGGTCGGGCAGGGGGCAACACTGAAGCTTTCTTT.

Relative to its sample, this clonotype is medium-sized (0.01 to 0.1%). This chain uses TRBV6-2 or TRBV6-3 with TRBJ2-5; maybe TRBD2 (6 bases). CDR1 and CDR2 from the germline V gene are MNHEY and SVGEGT. The CDR3 has 13 residues. Trimming removed 2 bases at V and 5 bases at J, with 9 bases between. The CDR3, as DNA: TGTGCCAGCAGTTACCGGGCGGGGGAGACCCAGTACTTC. Its protein product is CASSYRAGETQYF.

By its share, this clonotype is medium-sized. This chain uses TRBV2 with TRBJ1-2; D unresolved. Trimming stripped 3 bases from V and 3 bases from J, with 11 bases between. Germline loops: CDR1 SNHLY, CDR2 FYNNEI. The CDR3 covers 14 residues. CDR3 nucleotide sequence: TGTGCCAGCAGTGATGGGGAGAGGGACTATGGCTACACCTTC. This sequence encodes CASSDGERDYGYTF.

In this sample, this clonotype turned up many times. This sequence joins TRBV20-1 and TRBJ2-3, with 8 bases aligning to TRBD2. This CDR3 spans 16 amino acids. V lost 0 bases, J lost 2 bases, and 7 bases stayed unmatched. Looked up from germline, CDR1 is DFQATT and CDR2 is SNEGSKA (reference sequence). For the CDR3, the DNA is TGCAGTGCTAGAGATCCCCTAGCGGGTTACACAGATACGCAGTATTTT. As protein: CSARDPLAGYTDTQYF.

In its sample, this clonotype ranks as medium-sized. This chain links TRBV20-1 with TRBJ2-1; D not certain. There are 14 residues in the CDR3. CDR1 is DFQATT, CDR2 SNEGSKA, per germline (reference sequence). With 6 bases removed from V and 6 bases from J, the gap between germline ends came to 18 bases. In DNA, the CDR3 is TGCAGTGCACCTAACCGGGTCTACGGCAATGAGCAGTTCTTC. The encoded protein is CSAPNRVYGNEQFF.

This chain links TRBV15 with TRBJ2-7; D is possibly TRBD1 (6 bases). Germline V gives CDR1 LNHNV, CDR2 YYDKDF (reference sequence). Trimming shortened V by 0 bases and J by 5 bases, and 14 bases separated the two germline ends. The CDR3 has 15 amino acids. The CDR3 region has the DNA TGTGCCACCAGCAGAGATTTCAAGGGGGAGAACGAGCAGTACTTC. Protein product: CATSRDFKGENEQYF.

This clonotype has a count of ten or more. The gene calls are TRBV5-1 and TRBJ1-5, with D tentatively TRBD1 (5 bases). The V gene's germline CDR1 is SGHRS and CDR2 YFSETQ. CDR3 length: 15 amino acids. V was trimmed by 4 bases and J by 2 bases, leaving 13 bases between them. The CDR3 nucleotides read TGCGCCAGCAGCACCGGGCAAGGGGGCAATCAGCCCCAGCATTTT. This translates into CASSTGQGGNQPQHF.

This clonotype showed up many times. This chain connects TRBV27 to TRBJ1-2; D is perhaps TRBD1 (5 bases). The CDR3 is made up of 15 amino acids. Trimming stripped 4 bases from V and 1 base from J, with 13 bases between. Germline V gene sequence: CDR1 MNHEY, CDR2 SMNVEV (reference sequence). The CDR3 nucleotides are TGTGCCAGCAGTTACATAATTGGGGGTAACTATGGCTACACCTTC. It specifies CASSYIIGGNYGYTF.

This clonotype occurred many times. This chain connects TRBV2 to TRBJ1-2; TRBD1 agrees at 9 bases. In germline, CDR1 is SNHLY, CDR2 FYNNEI. The CDR3 loop spans 14 amino acids. The trim removed 7 bases at V and 0 bases at J, leaving 3 bases unmatched. The chain's CDR3 is CASTGQGPNYGYTF. The CDR3 nucleotides are TGTGCCAGCACGGGACAGGGCCCTAACTATGGCTACACCTTC.

In its sample, this clonotype was seen many times. V gene TRBV10-3 combines with J gene TRBJ1-2; D is perhaps TRBD1 (6 bases). The germline V and J ends were trimmed by 7 bases and 7 bases, with 13 bases remaining between them. The germline V gene has CDR1 ENHRY and CDR2 SYGVKD. The CDR3 spans 12 residues. Here the CDR3 DNA reads TGTGCCATCACCCAAGGGGGTAGTGGCTACACCTTC. This gives the protein CAITQGGSGYTF.

This sequence joins TRBV12-3 or TRBV12-4 and TRBJ1-2; no definite D call. V was pared by 5 bases and J by 4 bases, with 17 bases between. CDR3 length equals 15 residues. This chain's CDR3 is CASSLTGLSTYGYTF. The CDR3 DNA follows: TGTGCCAGCAGTCTGACCGGACTTTCCACCTATGGCTACACCTTC.

The chain employs TRBV4-1 and TRBJ2-7, with 7 nucleotides matching TRBD2. Germline lookup yields CDR1 MGHRA and CDR2 YSYEKL. The CDR3 is 16 residues long. V lost 1 base to trimming and J lost 4 bases; unmatched junction nucleotides: 10. The CDR3 spells CASSQGGGTKLYEQYF. The CDR3 DNA sequence: TGCGCCAGCAGCCAAGGGGGGGGGACTAAATTATACGAGCAGTACTTC.

In this sample, this clonotype turned up many times. The chain employs TRBV7-8 and TRBJ2-7; D remains unclear. Germline V CDR1 and CDR2: SGHVS, FQNEAQ. V was cut by 0 bases and J by 0 bases, with 6 bases left in between. The CDR3 loop spans 14 amino acids. The CDR3 here is CASSLAQSSYEQYF. CDR3 nucleotide sequence: TGTGCCAGCAGCTTAGCTCAGAGCTCCTACGAGCAGTACTTC.

This clonotype was seen ten or more times. The J gene is TRBJ1-1, the V gene TRBV7-3, with D possibly matching TRBD1 (5 bases). V gave up 4 bases and J gave up 1 base, with 10 bases separating them. CDR1 and CDR2 from the germline V gene are SGHTA and FQGTGA. The CDR3 is made up of 14 amino acids. This CDR3 is CASSYPTANTEAFF. CDR3 bases: TGTGCCAGCAGCTACCCGACAGCGAACACTGAAGCTTTCTTT.

This clonotype is categorized as medium-sized. The gene calls are TRBV29-1 and TRBJ1-1; D unresolved. Germline CDR1 and CDR2: SQVTM and ANQGSEA. The CDR3 runs 13 residues. Between the trimmed V and J ends, which lost 1 base and 0 bases, there was a span of 6 bases. The CDR3 is CSVEAFMNTEAFF. The CDR3 nucleotides read TGCAGCGTTGAAGCTTTCATGAACACTGAAGCTTTCTTT.

The table lists this clonotype with many counts. The V gene is TRBV5-1, the J gene TRBJ1-3; 7 bases agree with TRBD1. V lost 5 bases, J lost 4 bases, and 6 bases stayed unmatched. The CDR3 covers 14 residues. CDR1 SGHRS and CDR2 YFSETQ come from the germline V gene. Here the CDR3 reads CASRWRGRGNTIYF. For the CDR3, the DNA is TGCGCCAGCAGGTGGAGGGGGCGAGGAAACACCATATATTTT. The full variable domain, rest sourced from reference TRBV5-1 and TRBJ1-3, is KAGVTQTPRYLIKTRGQQVTLSCSPISGHRSVSWYQQTPGQGLQFLFEYFSETQRNKGNFPGRFSGRQFSNSRSEMNVSTLELGDSALYLCASRWRGRGNTIYFGEGSWLTVV.

In its sample, this clonotype was seen a few times. The chain joins TRBV19 to TRBJ2-5; 7 bases agree with TRBD1. The CDR3 covers 15 residues. From germline, CDR1 is LNHDA and CDR2 SQIVND (reference sequence). Germline trimming cut 5 bases from V and 4 bases from J; bases unmatched to any gene: 10. The DNA of the CDR3 is TGTGCCAGTAGTGTCCGGACAGGCTTCGGAGAGACCCAGTACTTC. Its protein is CASSVRTGFGETQYF.

This clonotype was counted ten times or more. The CDR3 DNA is TGTGCCAGCTCACCCCCGACAGAAAGTTATGGCTACACCTTC. Its translation: CASSPPTESYGYTF. This chain joins TRBV18 and TRBJ1-2; weak D call: TRBD1 (5 bases). The V gene's germline CDR1 is KGHSH and CDR2 LQKENI. This CDR3 comprises 14 residues. V lost 3 bases and J lost 5, with 13 bases in between.

The gene calls are TRBV6-5 and TRBJ2-7; TRBD2 matches at 7 bases. Unmatched junction bases numbered 7, after V lost 2 bases and J lost 3 bases. The CDR3 loop spans 15 amino acids. Germline assignment: CDR1 MNHEY and CDR2 SVGAGI. CDR3 DNA: TGTGCCAGCAGTTACCACCGGGGCGGGAGCTACGAGCAGTACTTC. It translates to CASSYHRGGSYEQYF.

This clonotype was counted ten times or more. V usage is TRBV29-1 and J usage is TRBJ2-1; 13 nucleotides align to TRBD2. J was trimmed by 7 bases and V by 6 bases; bases with no gene match: 3. The length of the CDR3 is 13 residues. Germline CDR1 and CDR2: SQVTM and ANQGSEA. CDR3 nucleotides: TGCAGCGTGGTGACTAGCGGGAGGAATGAGCAGTTCTTC. Translation: CSVVTSGRNEQFF.

Ten or more counts support this clonotype. The chain carries TRBV19 and TRBJ1-6; D remains unclear. The CDR3 has 15 amino acids. Germline CDR1 is LNHDA and CDR2 is SQIVND (reference sequence). V was shortened by 7 bases and J by 8 bases, with 18 bases between the two germline ends. The CDR3 DNA follows: TGTGCCAGTACCCTAAGAGAGCTTGTGGATTCACCCCTCCACTTT. It encodes CASTLRELVDSPLHF.

This clonotype was observed at least ten times. The CDR3 sequence is CSAPQGAGQPQHF. As DNA, the CDR3 is TGCAGTGCTCCCCAGGGGGCTGGTCAGCCCCAGCATTTT. The chain recombines TRBV20-1 with TRBJ1-5; 8 bases match TRBD1. Germline V CDR1 and CDR2: DFQATT, SNEGSKA (reference sequence). V shed 5 bases and J 6 bases; nucleotides not matched to a gene: 6. This CDR3 has 13 amino acids.

This clonotype has only a few counts. This chain uses TRBV6-2 or TRBV6-3 with TRBJ1-2; 7 bases fit TRBD1. The V gene's germline CDR1 is MNHEY and CDR2 SVGEGT. This CDR3 spans 14 amino acids. V lost 7 bases to trimming and J lost 3 bases; unmatched junction nucleotides: 8. CDR3 sequence reads: CASMRMGTDYGYTF. The CDR3 DNA reads as TGTGCCAGCATGAGGATGGGGACAGACTATGGCTACACCTTC.

This clonotype was detected ten times or more. The rearrangement joins TRBV3-1 to TRBJ1-2; D unresolved. The germline V gene encodes CDR1 LGHDT and CDR2 YNNKEL (reference sequence). The germline V and J ends were trimmed by 4 bases and 0 bases, with 12 bases remaining between them. The CDR3 has 15 residues. CDR3 sequence reads: CASSPLYRTNYGYTF. The CDR3 DNA is TGTGCCAGCAGCCCGCTTTATAGGACTAACTATGGCTACACCTTC.

This clonotype was found a few times. The CDR3, as DNA: TGTGCCAGCTACAGGGGGGCCGGGAGCAATGAGCAGTTCTTC. Translation gives CASYRGAGSNEQFF. The V gene is TRBV5-4, the J gene TRBJ2-1; 8 bases line up with TRBD1. This CDR3 contains 14 residues. Germline lookup yields CDR1 SGHNT and CDR2 YYREEE (reference sequence). V was clipped by 7 bases and J by 6 bases; unmatched bases: 9.

This clonotype was observed at least ten times. In DNA form, the CDR3 reads TGTGCCAGCAGTTCCGAGGGCAGAGGGGGCTACACCTTC. This codes for CASSSEGRGGYTF. V and J are TRBV27 and TRBJ1-2; D gene unclear. Germline V gene lookup returns CDR1 MNHEY and CDR2 SMNVEV (reference sequence). The CDR3 totals 13 residues. V lost 4 bases and J lost 8, with 14 bases in between.

The chain uses TRBV25-1 and TRBJ1-5; D unclear. The germline V and J ends were trimmed by 4 bases and 3 bases, with 13 bases remaining between them. Germline V gene lookup returns CDR1 MGHDK and CDR2 SYGVNS. The CDR3 consists of 15 residues. The CDR3 coding sequence is TGTGCCAGCAGTGGCGACGGACTGGACAATCAGCCCCAGCATTTT. Translating it yields CASSGDGLDNQPQHF.